One and the same sample provided the 26 T cell receptor beta chains below, sequenced in a study of blood T cell repertoires in COVID-19. Profiled with immunoSEQ multiplex PCR; TCRdb holds only in-frame clones, not every one. This table has about 240,000 clones, roughly 79% appearing once. What was sequenced was peripheral blood. Receptors were obtained from a woman over 75 with COVID-19, enrolled during active disease.

This sequence joins TRBV14 and TRBJ2-1, with TRBD2 identical over 9 bases. The V gene's germline CDR1 is SGHDN and CDR2 FVKESK. The V gene end was trimmed by 1 base and the J gene end by 0 bases; junction bases not matched to a gene: 1. The CDR3 sequence is 16 residues long. The CDR3 bases are TGTGCCAGCAGCCAAGTAGCGGGGGCCTCCTACAATGAGCAGTTCTTC. Translated: CASSQVAGASYNEQFF.

This chain joins TRBV2 and TRBJ2-2; 7 positions agree with TRBD1. The J segment lost 1 base and the V segment lost 6 bases, leaving 8 bases of the junction unmatched. This CDR3 region has 16 residues. Germline V gene data show CDR1 as SNHLY and CDR2 as FYNNEI. The DNA of the CDR3 is TGTGCCAGCAGGGGACAGCCCAACCTGAACACCGGGGAGCTGTTTTTT. Protein: CASRGQPNLNTGELFF.

The chain employs TRBV18 and TRBJ1-2, with a possible D match to TRBD1 (6 bases). Germline assignment: CDR1 KGHSH and CDR2 LQKENI. The CDR3 covers 16 residues. Trimming pared 5 bases from V and 6 bases from J, leaving 22 bases between. CDR3 in DNA: TGTGCCAGCTCATTTAGCAGGGACACGACAAGGGATGGCTACACCTTC. It specifies CASSFSRDTTRDGYTF. Based on the CDR3 plus reference TRBV18 and TRBJ1-2, the full variable domain is NAGVMQNPRHLVRRRGQEARLRCSPMKGHSHVYWYRQLPEEGLKFMVYLQKENIIDESGMPKERFSAEFPKEGPSILRIQQVVRGDSAAYFCASSFSRDTTRDGYTFGSGTRLTVV.

This clone has a handful of counts. V is TRBV5-1 and J is TRBJ2-5, with D maybe TRBD2 (5 bases). CDR1 is SGHRS and CDR2 is YFSETQ in the germline V gene. The CDR3 is made up of 14 amino acids. V lost 6 bases and J 4 bases, leaving 16 bases between the germline ends. The CDR3 spells CASNPAQGRETQYF. CDR3 bases: TGCGCCAGCAACCCCGCCCAAGGGAGAGAGACCCAGTACTTC.

The genes are TRBV6-5 and TRBJ1-3; D uncertain. The CDR3 is 13 amino acids. Trimming removed 8 bases from V and 2 bases from J, with 10 bases in between. The germline CDR1 and CDR2 sequences are MNHEY and SVGAGI. The CDR3 region is CASQYVAGNTIYF. The CDR3 DNA reads TGTGCCAGCCAGTACGTCGCTGGAAACACCATATATTTT.

The V gene is TRBV29-1, the J gene TRBJ1-2; a possible D gene is TRBD1 (6 bases). The CDR3 consists of 13 residues. V was clipped by 6 bases and J by 3 bases, with 14 bases between them. CDR1 and CDR2 (germline): SQVTM, ANQGSEA. The CDR3 nucleotides are TGCAGCGTCTTACAGGGAGGGGACTATGGCTACACCTTC. Translated, it gives CSVLQGGDYGYTF. Combining the CDR3 with reference TRBV29-1 and TRBJ1-2 gives the whole variable domain SAVISQKPSRDICQRGTSLTIQCQVDSQVTMMFWYRQQPGQSLTLIATANQGSEATYESGFVIDKFPISRPNLTFSTLTVSNMSPEDSSIYLCSVLQGGDYGYTFGSGTRLTVV.

The CDR3 sequence: CASSAPREGGTDTQYF. The CDR3 DNA is TGTGCCAGTAGTGCCCCGCGCGAAGGGGGCACAGATACGCAGTATTTT. The J gene is TRBJ2-3, the V gene TRBV19; D perhaps matches TRBD1 (5 bases). The CDR3 is 16 residues long. V lost 5 bases and J 1 base, leaving 16 bases between the germline ends. Per germline, CDR1 LNHDA and CDR2 SQIVND (reference sequence).

This clone was seen just once. The gene calls are TRBV5-4 and TRBJ2-5; 8 bases fit TRBD1. Germline CDR1 is SGHNT and CDR2 is YYREEE (reference sequence). CDR3 length: 13 residues. V shed 3 bases, J shed 5 bases, and the junction held 3 bases outside the gene matches. CDR3: CASSSGQGETQYF. CDR3 coding DNA: TGTGCCAGCAGCTCTGGACAGGGCGAGACCCAGTACTTC.

The chain recombines TRBV4-1 with TRBJ2-5; D not certain. CDR1 is MGHRA, CDR2 YSYEKL, per germline. Trimming left V 4 bases short and J 0 bases short, with 15 bases between. The CDR3 loop spans 16 amino acids. The CDR3 sequence is CASSPIFSADQETQYF. DNA of the CDR3: TGCGCCAGCAGCCCCATCTTTTCGGCGGACCAAGAGACCCAGTACTTC.

As DNA, the CDR3 is TGCGCCAGCAGCTTGGTTAGCGGGAGGGGCCCCTACGAGCAGTACTTC. Translation: CASSLVSGRGPYEQYF. V and J are TRBV5-1 and TRBJ2-7; 11 positions match TRBD2. Germline V gene lookup returns CDR1 SGHRS and CDR2 YFSETQ. The CDR3 runs 16 residues. The V gene end was trimmed by 0 bases and the J gene end by 2 bases; junction bases not matched to a gene: 4. The full variable domain, in which reference TRBV5-1 and TRBJ2-7 provide the parts outside the CDR3, is KAGVTQTPRYLIKTRGQQVTLSCSPISGHRSVSWYQQTPGQGLQFLFEYFSETQRNKGNFPGRFSGRQFSNSRSEMNVSTLELGDSALYLCASSLVSGRGPYEQYFGPGTRLTVT.

The J gene is TRBJ1-2, the V gene TRBV5-1; maybe TRBD1 (6 bases). This CDR3 spans 12 amino acids. The ends were cut back, 7 bases at V and 0 bases at J, with 7 bases in the middle. From germline, CDR1 is SGHRS and CDR2 YFSETQ. The CDR3 is CASRDTNYGYTF. CDR3 coding DNA: TGCGCCAGCCGGGACACTAACTATGGCTACACCTTC.

This rearrangement joins TRBV4-1 to TRBJ1-2, with D possibly matching TRBD1 (6 bases). CDR1 is MGHRA and CDR2 is YSYEKL in the germline V gene. The CDR3 has 16 residues. V dropped 3 bases and J dropped 0 bases, with 14 bases sitting between them. The CDR3 coding sequence is TGCGCCAGCAGCCAGGCAGGGGACGGATCTAACTATGGCTACACCTTC. It yields the protein CASSQAGDGSNYGYTF.

V and J are TRBV2 and TRBJ2-7; 9 bases fit TRBD1. The CDR3 totals 16 residues. V was pared by 3 bases and J by 3 bases, with 9 bases of the junction left unmatched. Germline V gene lookup returns CDR1 SNHLY and CDR2 FYNNEI. The DNA of the CDR3 is TGTGCCAGCAGTGATGGGCTAGGACAGGGGTACTACGAGCAGTACTTC. Protein product: CASSDGLGQGYYEQYF.

V and J are TRBV7-2 and TRBJ1-2, with D tentatively TRBD1 (5 bases). The germline CDR1 and CDR2 sequences are SGHTA and FQGNSA. The CDR3 contains 15 residues. V lost 0 bases, J lost 2 bases, and 10 bases lay in between. In DNA, the CDR3 is TGTGCCAGCAGCTTAGCGGGGCTCCCCAACTATGGCTACACCTTC. Protein: CASSLAGLPNYGYTF.

The count of this clone is one. The rearrangement links TRBV28 to TRBJ1-2, with D possibly being TRBD1 (5 bases). This CDR3 is built from 12 residues. The germline V and J ends were trimmed by 5 bases and 8 bases, with 12 bases remaining between them. The germline V gene has CDR1 MDHEN and CDR2 SYDVKM. CDR3 sequence (DNA): TGTGCCAGCAGTCTCAACTCAGGGGGCTACACCTTC. Encoded protein: CASSLNSGGYTF.

This chain uses TRBV5-6 with TRBJ2-5; 12 bases map to TRBD1. This CDR3 spans 16 amino acids. The V gene's germline CDR1 is SGHDT and CDR2 YYEEEE. The J segment lost 1 base and the V segment lost 1 base, leaving 2 bases of the junction unmatched. The CDR3 DNA follows: TGTGCCAGCAGCTTGCGGGACAGGGGGCTCCAAGAGACCCAGTACTTC. This gives the protein CASSLRDRGLQETQYF.

The V call is TRBV7-9, the J call TRBJ2-2; D might be TRBD2 (6 bases). The germline gives CDR1 SEHNR, CDR2 FQNEAQ (reference sequence). The CDR3 extends over 15 amino acids. With 6 bases removed from V and 2 bases from J, the gap between germline ends came to 13 bases. In DNA, the CDR3 is TGTGCCAGCAGGTCCGGGACTCCAAACACCGGGGAGCTGTTTTTT. Its protein product is CASRSGTPNTGELFF.

The genes are TRBV19 and TRBJ2-7; 7 bases agree with TRBD2. CDR3 length: 16 amino acids. Losses at the gene ends were 9 bases for V and 2 bases for J; bases not matched to a gene: 16. The germline V gene has CDR1 LNHDA and CDR2 SQIVND (reference sequence). CDR3 nucleotide sequence: TGTGCCAGCTCCCGGACTGGCGGGAGACTCACCTACGAGCAGTACTTC. Translation gives CASSRTGGRLTYEQYF.

V gene TRBV7-6 combines with J gene TRBJ1-5, with D tentatively TRBD1 (6 bases). The CDR3 runs to 16 residues. The germline V gene encodes CDR1 SGHVS and CDR2 FNYEAQ. V was pared by 0 bases and J by 2 bases, with 11 bases between. DNA for the CDR3: TGTGCCAGCAGCTTAGCGCAGGGGCATGGCAATCAGCCCCAGCATTTT. Translated, it gives CASSLAQGHGNQPQHF.

This chain joins TRBV6-5 and TRBJ1-4; TRBD1 might be the D (5 bases). This CDR3 is built from 14 residues. V gave up 6 bases and J gave up 6 bases, with 14 bases separating them. The germline CDR1 and CDR2 sequences are MNHEY and SVGAGI. In DNA form, the CDR3 reads TGTGCCAGCAGCAGCGGGACCGCTGATGAAAAACTGTTTTTT. Translated: CASSSGTADEKLFF.

This clone appeared a few times. The chain is built from TRBV6-1 and TRBJ1-2; the D is unclear. The V gene's germline CDR1 is MNHNS and CDR2 SASEGT. This CDR3 region has 15 residues. V shed 1 base and J shed 2 bases, with 11 bases lying between them. CDR3 in DNA: TGTGCCAGCAGTGAAGTCTTTAAATCCAACTATGGCTACACCTTC. It translates to CASSEVFKSNYGYTF.

The chain has TRBV7-9 and TRBJ1-5; no clear D gene. This CDR3 spans 14 amino acids. With 5 bases removed from V and 1 base from J, the gap between germline ends came to 9 bases. The germline gives CDR1 SEHNR, CDR2 FQNEAQ (reference sequence). The CDR3 loop is CASSPSISNQPQHF. The CDR3 coding sequence is TGTGCCAGCAGCCCCAGTATAAGCAATCAGCCCCAGCATTTT.

This chain connects TRBV21-1 to TRBJ1-2; the D call in the table, TRBD1, was not verified against the DNA. TRBV21-1 is recorded as a pseudogene. The CDR3 has 16 amino acids. This CDR3 reads CASSHQVDSLNYGYTF. In nucleotides, the CDR3 is TGTGCCAGCAGCCACCAAGTCGACAGCCTTAACTATGGCTACACCTTC.

The rearrangement links TRBV18 to TRBJ2-1, with D possibly matching TRBD1 (6 bases). This CDR3 comprises 16 residues. The ends were cut back, 3 bases at V and 0 bases at J, with 12 bases in the middle. Germline-derived CDR1 and CDR2 are KGHSH and LQKENI. The CDR3 loop is CASSPLGQLSYNEQFF. The CDR3, as DNA: TGTGCCAGCTCACCTCTGGGACAACTCTCCTACAATGAGCAGTTCTTC. Full variable domain (remainder filled in from reference TRBV18 and TRBJ2-1): NAGVMQNPRHLVRRRGQEARLRCSPMKGHSHVYWYRQLPEEGLKFMVYLQKENIIDESGMPKERFSAEFPKEGPSILRIQQVVRGDSAAYFCASSPLGQLSYNEQFFGPGTRLTVL.

This clone was observed a single time. The gene calls are TRBV30 and TRBJ1-2, with 7 bases identical to TRBD1. Germline CDR1 GTSNPN, CDR2 SVGIG (reference sequence). Germline trimming cut 3 bases from V and 3 bases from J; bases unmatched to any gene: 4. The CDR3 loop spans 13 amino acids. For the CDR3, the DNA is TGTGCCTGGAGCCAGGGACAGCACTATGGCTACACCTTC. This codes for CAWSQGQHYGYTF.

The V call is TRBV5-4, the J call TRBJ2-5; TRBD2 matches at 7 bases. Germline lookup yields CDR1 SGHNT and CDR2 YYREEE (reference sequence). This CDR3 contains 14 residues. With V trimmed by 2 bases and J by 5 bases, 6 bases remained unmatched. In nucleotides, the CDR3 is TGTGCCAGCAGCTTTGGCGGGAGAGAGGAGACCCAGTACTTC. It codes for CASSFGGREETQYF.